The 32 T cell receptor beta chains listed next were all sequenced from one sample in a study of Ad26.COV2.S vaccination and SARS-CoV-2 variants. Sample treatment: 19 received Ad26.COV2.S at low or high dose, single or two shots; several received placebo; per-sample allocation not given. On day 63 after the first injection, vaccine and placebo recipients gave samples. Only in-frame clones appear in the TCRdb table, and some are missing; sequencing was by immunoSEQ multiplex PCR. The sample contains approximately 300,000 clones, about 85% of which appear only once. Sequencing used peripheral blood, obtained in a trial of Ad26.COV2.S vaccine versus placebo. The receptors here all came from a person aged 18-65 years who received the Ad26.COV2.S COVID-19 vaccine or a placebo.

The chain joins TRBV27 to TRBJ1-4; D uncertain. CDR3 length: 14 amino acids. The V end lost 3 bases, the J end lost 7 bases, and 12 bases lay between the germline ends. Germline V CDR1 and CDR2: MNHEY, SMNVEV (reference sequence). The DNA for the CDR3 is TGTGCCAGCAGTTTGAGGGAAAACTTTGAAAAACTGTTTTTT. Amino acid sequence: CASSLRENFEKLFF.

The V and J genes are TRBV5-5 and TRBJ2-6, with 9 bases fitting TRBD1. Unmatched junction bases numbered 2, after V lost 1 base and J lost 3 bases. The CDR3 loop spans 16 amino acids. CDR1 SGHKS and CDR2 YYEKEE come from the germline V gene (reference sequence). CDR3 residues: CASSLTGGNGANVLTF. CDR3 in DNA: TGTGCCAGCAGCTTGACAGGGGGCAATGGGGCCAACGTCCTGACTTTC.

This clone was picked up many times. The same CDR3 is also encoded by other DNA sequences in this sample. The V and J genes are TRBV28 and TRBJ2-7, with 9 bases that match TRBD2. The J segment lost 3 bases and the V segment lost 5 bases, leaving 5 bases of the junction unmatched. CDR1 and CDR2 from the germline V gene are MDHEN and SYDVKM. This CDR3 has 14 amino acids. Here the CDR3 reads CASSTGTSYYEQYF. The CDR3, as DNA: TGTGCCAGCAGTACCGGGACTAGCTACTACGAGCAGTACTTC.

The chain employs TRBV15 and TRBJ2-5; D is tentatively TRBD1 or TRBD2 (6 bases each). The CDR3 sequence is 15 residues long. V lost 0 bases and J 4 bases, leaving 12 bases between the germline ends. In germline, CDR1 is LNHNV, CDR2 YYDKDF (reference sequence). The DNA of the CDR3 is TGTGCCACCAGCAGAGATGTAGGGGGGCGAGAGACCCAGTACTTC. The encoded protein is CATSRDVGGRETQYF.

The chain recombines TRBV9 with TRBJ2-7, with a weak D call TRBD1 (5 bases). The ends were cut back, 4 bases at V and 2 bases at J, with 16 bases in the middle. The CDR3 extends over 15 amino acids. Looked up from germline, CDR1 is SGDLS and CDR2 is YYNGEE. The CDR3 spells CASSPQLDRAYEQYF. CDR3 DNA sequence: TGTGCCAGCAGCCCACAATTAGACAGAGCCTACGAGCAGTACTTC.

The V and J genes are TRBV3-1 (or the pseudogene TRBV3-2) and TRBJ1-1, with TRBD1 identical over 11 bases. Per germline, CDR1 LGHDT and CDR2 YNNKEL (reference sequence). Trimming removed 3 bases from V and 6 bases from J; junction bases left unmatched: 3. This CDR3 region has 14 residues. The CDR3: CASSHTDRGPEAFF. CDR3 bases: TGTGCCAGCAGCCACACGGACAGGGGGCCTGAAGCTTTCTTT.

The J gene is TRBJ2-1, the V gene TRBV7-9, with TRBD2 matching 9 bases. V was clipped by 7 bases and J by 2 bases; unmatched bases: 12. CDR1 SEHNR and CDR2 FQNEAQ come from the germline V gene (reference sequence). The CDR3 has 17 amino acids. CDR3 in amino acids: CASIPPSGVATYNEQFF. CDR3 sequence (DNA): TGTGCCAGCATCCCTCCTAGCGGGGTTGCAACCTACAATGAGCAGTTCTTC.

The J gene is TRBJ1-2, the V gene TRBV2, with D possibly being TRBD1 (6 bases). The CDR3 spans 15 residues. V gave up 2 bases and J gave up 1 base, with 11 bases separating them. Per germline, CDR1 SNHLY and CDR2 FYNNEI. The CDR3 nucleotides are TGTGCCAGCAGTGAATGGGGCAGGGGTAACTATGGCTACACCTTC. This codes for CASSEWGRGNYGYTF.

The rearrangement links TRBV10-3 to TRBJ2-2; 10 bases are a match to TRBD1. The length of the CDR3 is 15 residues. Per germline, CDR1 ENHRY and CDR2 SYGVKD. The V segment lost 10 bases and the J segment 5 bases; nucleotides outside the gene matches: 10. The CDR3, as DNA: TGTGCCAAACACCGGGACAGGGGAGGGACCGGGGAGCTGTTTTTT. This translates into CAKHRDRGGTGELFF.

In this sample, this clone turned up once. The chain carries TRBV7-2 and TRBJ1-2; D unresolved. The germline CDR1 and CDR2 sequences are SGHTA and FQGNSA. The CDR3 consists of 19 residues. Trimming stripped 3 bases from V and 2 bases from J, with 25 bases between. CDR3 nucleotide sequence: TGTGCCAGCAGCTTGCTCAGGATCCGGGCCCGGGATCCAAACTATGGCTACACCTTC. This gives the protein CASSLLRIRARDPNYGYTF.

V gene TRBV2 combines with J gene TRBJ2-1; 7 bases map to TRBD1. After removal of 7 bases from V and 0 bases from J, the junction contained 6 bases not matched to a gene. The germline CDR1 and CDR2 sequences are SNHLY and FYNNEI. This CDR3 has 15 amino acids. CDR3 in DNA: TGTGCCAGCAACCGACAGGGAGCCTCCTACAATGAGCAGTTCTTC. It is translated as CASNRQGASYNEQFF. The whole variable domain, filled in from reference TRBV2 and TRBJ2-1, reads EPEVTQTPSHQVTQMGQEVILRCVPISNHLYFYWYRQILGQKVEFLVSFYNNEISEKSEIFDDQFSVERPDGSNFTLKIRSTKLEDSAMYFCASNRQGASYNEQFFGPGTRLTVL.

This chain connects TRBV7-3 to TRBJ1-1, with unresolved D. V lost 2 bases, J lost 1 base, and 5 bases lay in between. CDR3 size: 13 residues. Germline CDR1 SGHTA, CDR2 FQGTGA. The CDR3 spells CASSLHPNTEAFF. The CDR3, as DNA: TGTGCCAGCAGCTTACATCCGAACACTGAAGCTTTCTTT.

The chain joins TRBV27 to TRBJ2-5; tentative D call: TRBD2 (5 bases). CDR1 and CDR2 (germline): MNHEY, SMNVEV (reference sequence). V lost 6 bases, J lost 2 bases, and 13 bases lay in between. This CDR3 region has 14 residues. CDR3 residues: CASRRVSGQETQYF. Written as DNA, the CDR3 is TGTGCCAGCAGGCGGGTTTCTGGACAAGAGACCCAGTACTTC.

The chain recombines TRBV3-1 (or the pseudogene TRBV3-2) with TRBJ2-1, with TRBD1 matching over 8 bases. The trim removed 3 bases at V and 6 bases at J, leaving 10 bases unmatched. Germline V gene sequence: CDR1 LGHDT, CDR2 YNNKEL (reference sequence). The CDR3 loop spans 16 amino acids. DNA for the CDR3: TGTGCCAGCAGCCAGAGAGGACAGGGTCATGGCAATGAGCAGTTCTTC. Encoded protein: CASSQRGQGHGNEQFF.

Here the CDR3 DNA reads TGTGCCAGCAGTTTAGCAGGGTGGGCTTTCTTT. The encoded protein is CASSLAGWAFF. The rearrangement links TRBV12-3 or TRBV12-4 to TRBJ1-1, with D hard to call. Trimming removed 0 bases at V and 11 bases at J, with 7 bases between. The CDR3 spans 11 residues.

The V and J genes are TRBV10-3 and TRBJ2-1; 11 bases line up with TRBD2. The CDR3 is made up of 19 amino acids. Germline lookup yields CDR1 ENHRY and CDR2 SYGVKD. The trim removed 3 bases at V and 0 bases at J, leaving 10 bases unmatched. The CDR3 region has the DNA TGTGCCATCAGTGATTATGTTAGCGGGGGGGGCAGCTCCTACAATGAGCAGTTCTTC. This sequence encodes CAISDYVSGGGSSYNEQFF.

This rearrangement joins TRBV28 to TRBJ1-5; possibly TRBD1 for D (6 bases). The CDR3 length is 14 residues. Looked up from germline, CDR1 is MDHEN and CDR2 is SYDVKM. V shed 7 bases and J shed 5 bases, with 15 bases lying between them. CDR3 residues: CASIIQGGYQPQHF. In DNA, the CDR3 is TGTGCCAGCATTATACAGGGAGGATATCAGCCCCAGCATTTT.

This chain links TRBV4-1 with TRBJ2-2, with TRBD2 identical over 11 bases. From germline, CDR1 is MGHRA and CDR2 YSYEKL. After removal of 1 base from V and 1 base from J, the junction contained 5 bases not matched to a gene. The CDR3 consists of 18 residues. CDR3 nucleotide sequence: TGCGCCAGCAGCCAAGTCCTAGCGGGGGGTTGGAACACCGGGGAGCTGTTTTTT. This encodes CASSQVLAGGWNTGELFF.

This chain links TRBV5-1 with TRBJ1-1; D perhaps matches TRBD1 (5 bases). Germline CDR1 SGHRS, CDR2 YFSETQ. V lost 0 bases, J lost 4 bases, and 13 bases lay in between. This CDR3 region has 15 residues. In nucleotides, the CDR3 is TGCGCCAGCAGCTTGGAGGGTGCAGGGATCACTGAAGCTTTCTTT. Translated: CASSLEGAGITEAFF.

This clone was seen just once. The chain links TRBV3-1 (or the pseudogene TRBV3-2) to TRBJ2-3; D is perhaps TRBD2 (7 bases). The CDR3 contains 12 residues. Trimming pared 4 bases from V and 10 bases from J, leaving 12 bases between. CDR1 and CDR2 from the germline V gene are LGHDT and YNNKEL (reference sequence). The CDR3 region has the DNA TGTGCCAGCAGCCTGCCGGGGGGCGCGCAGTATTTT. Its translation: CASSLPGGAQYF.

Here the CDR3 DNA reads TGCAGTGCTCCTCGGCTCACTGAAGCTTTCTTT. Its translation is CSAPRLTEAFF. The chain carries TRBV20-1 and TRBJ1-1; D not resolved. This CDR3 contains 11 residues. Germline values: CDR1 DFQATT, CDR2 SNEGSKA (reference sequence). V gave up 5 bases and J gave up 4 bases, with 8 bases separating them.

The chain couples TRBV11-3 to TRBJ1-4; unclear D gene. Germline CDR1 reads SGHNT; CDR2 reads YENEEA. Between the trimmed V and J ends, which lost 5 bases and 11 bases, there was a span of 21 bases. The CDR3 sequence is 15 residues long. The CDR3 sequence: CASSPGGIGSGKLFF. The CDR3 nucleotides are TGTGCCAGCAGCCCAGGAGGGATCGGATCGGGGAAACTGTTTTTT.

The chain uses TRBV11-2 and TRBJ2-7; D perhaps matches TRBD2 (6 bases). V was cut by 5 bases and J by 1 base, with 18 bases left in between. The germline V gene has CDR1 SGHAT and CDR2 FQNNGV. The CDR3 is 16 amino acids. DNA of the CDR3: TGTGCCAGCAGCAGTCTCCGGGACTCCTCATCCTACGAGCAGTACTTC. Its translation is CASSSLRDSSSYEQYF.

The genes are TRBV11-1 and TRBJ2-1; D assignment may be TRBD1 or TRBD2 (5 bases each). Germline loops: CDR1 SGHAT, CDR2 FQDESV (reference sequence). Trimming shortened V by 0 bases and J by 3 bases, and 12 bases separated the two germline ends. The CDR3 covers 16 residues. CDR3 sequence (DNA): TGTGCCAGCAGCTTAGCTGGGACGGCCCTCTACAATGAGCAGTTCTTC. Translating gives CASSLAGTALYNEQFF.

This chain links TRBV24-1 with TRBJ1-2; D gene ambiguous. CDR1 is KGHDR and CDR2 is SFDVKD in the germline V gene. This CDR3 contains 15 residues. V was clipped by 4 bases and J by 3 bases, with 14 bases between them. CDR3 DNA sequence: TGTGCCACCAGTGACTCCCGTTTCGCGGACTATGGCTACACCTTC. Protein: CATSDSRFADYGYTF.

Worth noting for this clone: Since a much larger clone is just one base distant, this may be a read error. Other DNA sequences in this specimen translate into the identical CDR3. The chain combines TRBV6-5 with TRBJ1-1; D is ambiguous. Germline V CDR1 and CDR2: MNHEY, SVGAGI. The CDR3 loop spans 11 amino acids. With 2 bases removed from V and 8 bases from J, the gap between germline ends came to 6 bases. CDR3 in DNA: TGTGCCAGCAGTTACGCTGGGGAAGCTTTCTTT. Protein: CASSYAGEAFF.

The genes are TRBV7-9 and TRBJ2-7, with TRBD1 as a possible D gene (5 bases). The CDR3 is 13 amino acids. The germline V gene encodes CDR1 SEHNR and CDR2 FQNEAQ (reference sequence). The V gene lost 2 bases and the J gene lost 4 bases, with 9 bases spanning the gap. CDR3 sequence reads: CASSLKGRYEQYF. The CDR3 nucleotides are TGTGCCAGCAGCTTAAAGGGGCGATACGAGCAGTACTTC.

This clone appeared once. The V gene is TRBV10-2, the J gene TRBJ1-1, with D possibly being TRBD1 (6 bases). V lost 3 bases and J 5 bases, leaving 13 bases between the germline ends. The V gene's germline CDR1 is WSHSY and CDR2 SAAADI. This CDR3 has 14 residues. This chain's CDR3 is CASSDIQGLTEAFF. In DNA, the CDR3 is TGCGCCAGCAGTGATATACAGGGATTAACTGAAGCTTTCTTT.

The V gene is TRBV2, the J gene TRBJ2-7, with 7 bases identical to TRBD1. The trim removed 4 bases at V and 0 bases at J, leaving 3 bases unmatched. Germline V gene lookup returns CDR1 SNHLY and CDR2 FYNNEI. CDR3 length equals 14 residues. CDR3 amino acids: CASSVDRSSYEQYF. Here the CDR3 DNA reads TGTGCCAGCAGTGTGGACAGGAGCTCCTACGAGCAGTACTTC.

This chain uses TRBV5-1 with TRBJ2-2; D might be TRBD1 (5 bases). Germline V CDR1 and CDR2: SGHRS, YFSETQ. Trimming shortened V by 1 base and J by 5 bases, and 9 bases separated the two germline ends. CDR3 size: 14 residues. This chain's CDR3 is CASSLSGRTGELFF. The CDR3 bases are TGCGCCAGCAGCTTGTCAGGGCGTACCGGGGAGCTGTTTTTT.

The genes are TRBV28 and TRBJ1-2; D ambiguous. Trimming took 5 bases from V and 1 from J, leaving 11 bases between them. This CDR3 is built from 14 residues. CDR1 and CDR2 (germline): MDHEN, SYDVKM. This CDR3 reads CASSRYGINYGYTF. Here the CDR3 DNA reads TGTGCCAGCAGTCGGTACGGGATTAACTATGGCTACACCTTC.

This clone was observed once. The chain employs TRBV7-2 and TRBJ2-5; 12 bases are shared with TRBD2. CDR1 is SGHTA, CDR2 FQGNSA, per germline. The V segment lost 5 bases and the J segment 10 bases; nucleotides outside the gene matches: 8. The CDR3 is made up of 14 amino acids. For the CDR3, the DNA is TGTGCCAGCAGCATACTGGGACTAGCGGGCCTCCAGTACTTC. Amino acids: CASSILGLAGLQYF.